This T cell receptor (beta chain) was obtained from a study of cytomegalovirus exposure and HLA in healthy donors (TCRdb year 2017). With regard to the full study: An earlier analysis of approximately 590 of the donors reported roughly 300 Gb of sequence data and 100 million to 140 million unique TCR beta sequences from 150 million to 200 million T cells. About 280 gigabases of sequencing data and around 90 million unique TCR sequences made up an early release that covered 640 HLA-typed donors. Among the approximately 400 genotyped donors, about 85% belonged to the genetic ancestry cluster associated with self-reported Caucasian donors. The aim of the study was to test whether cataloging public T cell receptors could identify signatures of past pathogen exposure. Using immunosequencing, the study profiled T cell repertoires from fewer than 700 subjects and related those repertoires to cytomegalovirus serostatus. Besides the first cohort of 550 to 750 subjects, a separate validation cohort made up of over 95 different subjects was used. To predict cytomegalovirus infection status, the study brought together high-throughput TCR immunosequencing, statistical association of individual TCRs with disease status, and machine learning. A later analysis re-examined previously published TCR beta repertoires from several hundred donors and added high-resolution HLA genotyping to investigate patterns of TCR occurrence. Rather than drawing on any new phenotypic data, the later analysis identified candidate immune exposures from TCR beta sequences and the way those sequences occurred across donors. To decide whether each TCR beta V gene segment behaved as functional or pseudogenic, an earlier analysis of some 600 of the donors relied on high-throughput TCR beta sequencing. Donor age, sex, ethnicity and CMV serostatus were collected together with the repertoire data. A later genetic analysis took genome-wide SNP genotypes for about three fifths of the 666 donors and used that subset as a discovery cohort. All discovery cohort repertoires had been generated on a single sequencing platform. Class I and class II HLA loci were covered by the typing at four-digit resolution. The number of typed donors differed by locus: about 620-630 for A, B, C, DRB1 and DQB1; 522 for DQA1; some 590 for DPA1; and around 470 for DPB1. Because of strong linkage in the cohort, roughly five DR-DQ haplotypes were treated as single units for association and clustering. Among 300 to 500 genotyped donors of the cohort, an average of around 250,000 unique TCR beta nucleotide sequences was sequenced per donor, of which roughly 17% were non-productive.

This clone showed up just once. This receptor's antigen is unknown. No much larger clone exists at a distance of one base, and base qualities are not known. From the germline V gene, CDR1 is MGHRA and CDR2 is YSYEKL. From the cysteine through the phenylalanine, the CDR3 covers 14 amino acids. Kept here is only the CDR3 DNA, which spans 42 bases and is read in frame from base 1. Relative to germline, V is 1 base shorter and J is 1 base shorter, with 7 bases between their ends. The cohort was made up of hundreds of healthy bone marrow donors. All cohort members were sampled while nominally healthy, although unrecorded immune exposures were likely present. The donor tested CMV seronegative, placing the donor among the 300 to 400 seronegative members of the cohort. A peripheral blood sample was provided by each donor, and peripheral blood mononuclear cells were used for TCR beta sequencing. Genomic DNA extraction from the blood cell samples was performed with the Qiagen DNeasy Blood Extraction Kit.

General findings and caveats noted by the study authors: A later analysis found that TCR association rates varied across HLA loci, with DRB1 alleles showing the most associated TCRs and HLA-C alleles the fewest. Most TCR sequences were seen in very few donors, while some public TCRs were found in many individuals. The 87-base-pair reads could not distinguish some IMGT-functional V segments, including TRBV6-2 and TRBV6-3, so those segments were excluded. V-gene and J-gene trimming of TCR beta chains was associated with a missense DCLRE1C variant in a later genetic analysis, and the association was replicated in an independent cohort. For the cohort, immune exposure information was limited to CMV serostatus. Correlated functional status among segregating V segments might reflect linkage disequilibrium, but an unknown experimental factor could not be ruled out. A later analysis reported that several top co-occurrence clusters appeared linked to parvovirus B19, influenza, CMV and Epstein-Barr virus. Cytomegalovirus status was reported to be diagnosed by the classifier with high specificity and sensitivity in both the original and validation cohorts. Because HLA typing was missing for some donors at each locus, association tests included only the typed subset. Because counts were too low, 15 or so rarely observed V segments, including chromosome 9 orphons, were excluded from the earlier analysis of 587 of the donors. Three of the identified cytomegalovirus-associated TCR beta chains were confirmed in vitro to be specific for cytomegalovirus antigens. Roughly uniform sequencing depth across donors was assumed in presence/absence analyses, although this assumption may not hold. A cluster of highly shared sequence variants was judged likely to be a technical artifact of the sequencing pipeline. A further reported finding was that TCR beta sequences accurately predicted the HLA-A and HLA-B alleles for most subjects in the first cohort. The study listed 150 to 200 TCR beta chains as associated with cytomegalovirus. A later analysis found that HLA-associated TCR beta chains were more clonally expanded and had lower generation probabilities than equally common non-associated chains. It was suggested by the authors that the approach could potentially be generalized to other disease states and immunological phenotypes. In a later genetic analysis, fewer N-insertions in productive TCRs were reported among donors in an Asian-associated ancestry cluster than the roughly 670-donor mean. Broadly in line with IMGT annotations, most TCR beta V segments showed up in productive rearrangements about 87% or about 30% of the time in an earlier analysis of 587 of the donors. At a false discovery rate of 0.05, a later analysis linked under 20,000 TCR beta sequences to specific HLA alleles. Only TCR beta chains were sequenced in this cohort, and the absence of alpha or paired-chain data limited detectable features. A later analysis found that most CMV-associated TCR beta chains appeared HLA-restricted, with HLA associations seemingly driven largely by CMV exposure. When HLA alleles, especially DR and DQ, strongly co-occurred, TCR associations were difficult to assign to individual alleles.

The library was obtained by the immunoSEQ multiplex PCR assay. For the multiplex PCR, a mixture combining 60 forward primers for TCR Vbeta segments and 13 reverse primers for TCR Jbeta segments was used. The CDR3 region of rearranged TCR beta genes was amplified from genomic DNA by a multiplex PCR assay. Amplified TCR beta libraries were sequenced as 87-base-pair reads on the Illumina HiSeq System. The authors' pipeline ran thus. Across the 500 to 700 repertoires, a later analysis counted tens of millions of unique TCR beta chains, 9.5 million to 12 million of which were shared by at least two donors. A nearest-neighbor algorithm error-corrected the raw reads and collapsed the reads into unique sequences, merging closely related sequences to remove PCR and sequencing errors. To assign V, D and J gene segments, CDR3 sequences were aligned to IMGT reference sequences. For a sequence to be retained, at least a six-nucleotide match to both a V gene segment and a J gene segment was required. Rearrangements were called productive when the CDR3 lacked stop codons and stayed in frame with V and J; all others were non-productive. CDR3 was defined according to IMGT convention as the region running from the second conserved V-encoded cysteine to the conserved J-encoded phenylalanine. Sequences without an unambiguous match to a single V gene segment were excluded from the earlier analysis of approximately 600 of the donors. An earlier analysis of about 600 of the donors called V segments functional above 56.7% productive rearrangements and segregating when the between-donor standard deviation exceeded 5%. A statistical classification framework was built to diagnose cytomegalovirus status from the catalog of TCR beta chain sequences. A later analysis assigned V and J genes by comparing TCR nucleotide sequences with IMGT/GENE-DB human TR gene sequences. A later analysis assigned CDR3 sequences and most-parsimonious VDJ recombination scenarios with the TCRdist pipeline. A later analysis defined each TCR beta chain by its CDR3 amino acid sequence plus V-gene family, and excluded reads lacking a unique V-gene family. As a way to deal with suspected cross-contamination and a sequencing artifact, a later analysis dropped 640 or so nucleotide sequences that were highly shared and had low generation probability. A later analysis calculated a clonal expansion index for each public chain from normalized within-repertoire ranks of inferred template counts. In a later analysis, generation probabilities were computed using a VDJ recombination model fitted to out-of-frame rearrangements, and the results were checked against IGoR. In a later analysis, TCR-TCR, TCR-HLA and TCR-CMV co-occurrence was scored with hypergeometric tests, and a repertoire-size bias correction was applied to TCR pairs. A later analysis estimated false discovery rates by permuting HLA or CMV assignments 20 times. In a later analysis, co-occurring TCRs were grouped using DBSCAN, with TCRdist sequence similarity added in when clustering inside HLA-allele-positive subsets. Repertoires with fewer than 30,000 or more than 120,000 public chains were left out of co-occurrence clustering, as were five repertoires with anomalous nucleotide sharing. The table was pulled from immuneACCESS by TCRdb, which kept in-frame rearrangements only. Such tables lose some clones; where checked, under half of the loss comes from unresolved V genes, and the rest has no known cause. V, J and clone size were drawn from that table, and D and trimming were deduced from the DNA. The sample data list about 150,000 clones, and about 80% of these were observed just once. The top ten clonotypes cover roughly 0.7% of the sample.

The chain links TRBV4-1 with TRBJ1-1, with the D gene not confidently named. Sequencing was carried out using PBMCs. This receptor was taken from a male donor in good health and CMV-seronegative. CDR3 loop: CASSQGLRNTEAFF. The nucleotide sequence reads TGCGCCAGCAGCCAAGGACTCCGGAACACTGAAGCTTTCTTT.